This T cell receptor beta chain was identified in a study of blood T cell repertoires in COVID-19. Trimming stripped 5 bases from V and 4 bases from J, with 19 bases between. CDR3 length: 16 residues. Germline V gene sequence: CDR1 SSHAT, CDR2 FNYEAQ (reference sequence). The authors' processing: Amplification of reference gene primers provided the estimated nucleated cell counts. This table comes from immunoSEQ multiplex PCR, and its TCRdb copy is limited to in-frame clones, with some not included. The D gene and trimming were derived from the DNA, and the V and J assignments and clone size from that table. This sample has roughly 180,000 clones, with roughly 83% found just once.

Sample: peripheral blood. The receptor was derived from a woman in her 40s with COVID-19, enrolled during active disease. The rearrangement uses TRBV7-7 and TRBJ2-3; D perhaps matches TRBD2 (7 bases). This chain's CDR3 is CASSPAGGRSSDTQYF. In DNA form, the CDR3 reads TGTGCCAGCAGCCCCGCCGGGGGGCGCTCCTCAGATACGCAGTATTTT.